The sequence of this T cell receptor beta chain was determined in a study of blood T cell repertoires in COVID-19. The wider study: Some COVID-19 samples were acute and others convalescent; all came from the United States, Italy and Spain. The cDNA or gDNA used as material had been derived from T cells, B-cell-depleted T cells, or PBMCs.

Unmatched junction bases numbered 11, after V lost 5 bases and J lost 7 bases. The germline V gene encodes CDR1 LNHDA and CDR2 SQIVND (reference sequence). The CDR3 extends over 15 amino acids. Measured with immunoSEQ multiplex PCR; TCRdb has only the in-frame clones, and not every one. The sample lists about 530,000 clones; 85% to 90% were seen once. The sequenced sample was peripheral blood. This chain links TRBV19 with TRBJ2-7; 10 bases line up with TRBD1. This sequence originates from a woman aged 45-65 years with COVID-19, enrolled during active disease. The CDR3 loop reads CASSLDWTGGGEQYF. CDR3 DNA sequence: TGTGCCAGTAGTCTCGATTGGACAGGGGGTGGGGAGCAGTACTTC.